The 29 T cell receptor beta chains listed next were all sequenced from one sample in a study of T cell repertoires in cytomegalovirus infection. No antigens are known for them. TCRdb reprocessed the reads via MiXCR and lists one record per CDR3 protein. The table lists more than 250,000 distinct CDR3 sequences, roughly 25% of them singletons. The sample in question was cultured PBMCs, obtained from culture after CMV antigen stimulation. Receptors were obtained from a human donor in good health (CMV status not recorded). Some clones in this sample may be carry-over from other donors' samples.

This clonotype showed up many times. The chain has TRBV6-6 and TRBJ1-3; D ambiguous. The ends were cut back, 2 bases at V and 0 bases at J, with 11 bases in the middle. Germline CDR1 is MNHNY and CDR2 is SVGAGI (reference sequence). This CDR3 contains 16 residues. For the CDR3, the DNA is TGTGCCAGCAGTTACAACCTCAAAAGCTCTGGAAACACCATATATTTT. It is translated as CASSYNLKSSGNTIYF.

This clonotype was observed a handful of times. The chain carries TRBV4-1 and TRBJ2-1, with D hard to call. Germline V lookup: CDR1 MGHRA, CDR2 YSYEKL. V lost 4 bases and J 1 base, leaving 11 bases between the germline ends. The CDR3 has 15 amino acids. The DNA of the CDR3 is TGCGCCAGCAGCCCCACACCCGAATCCTACAATGAGCAGTTCTTC. Translating it yields CASSPTPESYNEQFF.

This clonotype was counted many times. V is TRBV7-2 and J is TRBJ1-6, with D perhaps matching TRBD1 (6 bases). Trimming pared 7 bases from V and 10 bases from J, leaving 17 bases between. The V gene's germline CDR1 is SGHTA and CDR2 FQGNSA. The CDR3 spans 14 residues. CDR3 DNA sequence: TGTGCCAGCAACGTACAATACAGGGACTCACCCCTCCACTTT. It codes for CASNVQYRDSPLHF. Full variable domain (rest looked up from reference TRBV7-2 and TRBJ1-6): GAGVSQSPSNKVTEKGKDVELRCDPISGHTALYWYRQSLGQGLEFLIYFQGNSAPDKSGLPSDRFSAERTGGSVSTLTIQRTQQEDSAVYLCASNVQYRDSPLHFGNGTRLTVT.

CDR3 region: CASNAAGVAGEKLFF. CDR3 coding DNA: TGTGCCAGCAACGCTGCCGGGGTCGCGGGGGAAAAACTGTTTTTT. The genes are TRBV7-9 and TRBJ1-4; no reliable D call. V lost 7 bases to trimming and J lost 8 bases, with 20 bases between them. Germline CDR1 reads SEHNR; CDR2 reads FQNEAQ (reference sequence). The CDR3 length is 15 residues.

This sequence joins TRBV7-2 and TRBJ2-7; tentatively, D is TRBD1 (6 bases). The CDR3 sequence is 14 residues long. V was pared by 2 bases and J by 3 bases, with 11 bases between. In germline, CDR1 is SGHTA, CDR2 FQGNSA. CDR3 in amino acids: CASSLWDTSYEQYF. CDR3 in DNA: TGTGCCAGCAGCTTATGGGACACTAGCTACGAGCAGTACTTC.

The table lists this clonotype with many counts. The CDR3 nucleotides are TGTGCCAGCAGCTCGACAGGGACGAGATATGGCTACACCTTC. Protein product: CASSSTGTRYGYTF. The rearrangement joins TRBV7-2 to TRBJ1-2; 7 positions agree with TRBD1. The CDR3 sequence is 14 residues long. Per the germline V gene, CDR1 is SGHTA and CDR2 is FQGNSA. The junction had 7 bases not matched to a gene; V was cut back by 4 bases and J by 5 bases.

CDR3 DNA: TGCAGTGCTAGAGATTACGAAGCGGGAGGACGAGAGACCCAGTACTTC. Residues: CSARDYEAGGRETQYF. This chain joins TRBV20-1 and TRBJ2-5, with 9 bases aligning to TRBD2. Trimming took 0 bases from V and 4 from J; bases not matched to a gene: 9. The CDR3 totals 16 residues. Germline CDR1 reads DFQATT; CDR2 reads SNEGSKA (reference sequence).

In its sample, this clonotype was seen many times. The chain carries TRBV7-8 and TRBJ2-2; D perhaps matches TRBD1 (6 bases). There are 16 residues in the CDR3. V was cut by 5 bases and J by 1 base, with 14 bases left in between. Germline V gene sequence: CDR1 SGHVS, CDR2 FQNEAQ. This chain's CDR3 is CASSPASRGNTGELFF. CDR3 in DNA: TGTGCCAGCAGCCCCGCCTCCAGGGGGAACACCGGGGAGCTGTTTTTT.

There are a few counts of this clonotype. The CDR3 loop reads CASSQGGAQGQPQHF. The DNA of the CDR3 is TGTGCCAGCAGCCAAGGGGGGGCTCAAGGTCAGCCCCAGCATTTT. The gene calls are TRBV7-2 and TRBJ1-5; D possibly corresponds to TRBD1 (6 bases). This CDR3 has 15 amino acids. Germline loops: CDR1 SGHTA, CDR2 FQGNSA. With 5 bases removed from V and 6 bases from J, the gap between germline ends came to 17 bases.

The chain employs TRBV19 and TRBJ2-7; D might be TRBD2 (5 bases). Germline CDR1 LNHDA, CDR2 SQIVND (reference sequence). The CDR3 length is 13 residues. The V and J ends lost 3 bases and 3 bases respectively, with 9 bases between them. The CDR3 reads CASSMVRGYEQYF. The DNA for the CDR3 is TGTGCCAGTAGTATGGTCCGGGGCTACGAGCAGTACTTC.

This clonotype was seen repeatedly, ten times or more. This chain links TRBV7-2 with TRBJ1-2; TRBD1 matches at 7 bases. The CDR3 sequence is 17 residues long. The germline V gene has CDR1 SGHTA and CDR2 FQGNSA. The ends lost 1 base at V and 0 bases at J; junction bases unmatched: 8. In DNA form, the CDR3 reads TGTGCCAGCAGCTTAGAAGAGGGGGCCTACTCTAACTATGGCTACACCTTC. This translates into CASSLEEGAYSNYGYTF.

In its sample, this clonotype was seen many times. The chain is built from TRBV7-2 and TRBJ2-1, with TRBD1 matching 8 bases. V was pared by 4 bases and J by 7 bases, with 12 bases of the junction left unmatched. CDR1 is SGHTA and CDR2 is FQGNSA in the germline V gene. This CDR3 contains 16 residues. The DNA for the CDR3 is TGTGCCAGCAGCTCCCATCCGGACAGGGCTCTGAATGAGCAGTTCTTC. Amino acid sequence: CASSSHPDRALNEQFF.

The chain is built from TRBV28 and TRBJ1-2; D uncertain. Germline V gene lookup returns CDR1 MDHEN and CDR2 SYDVKM. V was clipped by 7 bases and J by 3 bases, with 6 bases between them. The CDR3 covers 11 residues. In nucleotides, the CDR3 is TGTGCCAGCACCACCTACTATGGCTACACCTTC. Translation gives CASTTYYGYTF.

This clonotype was found a few times. This chain uses TRBV6-2 or TRBV6-3 with TRBJ2-7; D uncertain. Trimming took off 0 bases at V and 0 bases at J, with 9 bases between the two ends. Germline V gene lookup returns CDR1 MNHEY and CDR2 SVGEGT. This CDR3 region has 15 residues. CDR3 protein: CASSYSSQFSYEQYF. The CDR3 bases are TGTGCCAGCAGTTACTCGAGCCAATTCTCCTACGAGCAGTACTTC.

The chain is built from TRBV2 and TRBJ2-7; TRBD2 is a possible D gene (5 bases). Looked up from germline, CDR1 is SNHLY and CDR2 is FYNNEI. The V end lost 5 bases, the J end lost 3 bases, and 14 bases lay between the germline ends. This CDR3 has 14 amino acids. The CDR3 sequence is CASSFSPEGYEQYV. The CDR3 bases are TGTGCCAGCAGTTTTAGCCCTGAGGGCTACGAGCAGTACGTC.

This clonotype turned up a few times. V is TRBV7-8 and J is TRBJ2-5, with 10 bases lining up with TRBD2. V lost 5 bases, J lost 3 bases, and 6 bases stayed unmatched. CDR3 length: 15 residues. Germline V CDR1 and CDR2: SGHVS, FQNEAQ. DNA of the CDR3: TGTGCCAGCAGCGCGGGACTAGCGATCAAAGAGACCCAGTACTTC. Translation gives CASSAGLAIKETQYF.

This clonotype has just a few counts. The chain links TRBV19 to TRBJ1-5; no reliable D call. CDR1 is LNHDA, CDR2 SQIVND, per germline (reference sequence). V shed 5 bases and J shed 4 bases, with 12 bases lying between them. This CDR3 region has 14 residues. CDR3 protein: CASSPRPQNQPQHF. The DNA for the CDR3 is TGTGCCAGTAGTCCCCGACCGCAGAATCAGCCCCAGCATTTT.

This chain uses TRBV6-2 or TRBV6-3 with TRBJ1-1; 8 bases line up with TRBD1. V lost 6 bases, J lost 11 bases, and 11 bases stayed unmatched. The CDR3 is 13 amino acids. Looked up from germline, CDR1 is MNHEY and CDR2 is SVGEGT. The CDR3 bases are TGTGCCAGCAGCGATCCGGGACAGGTGCCGGCTTTCTTT. It codes for CASSDPGQVPAFF.

This sequence joins TRBV7-6 and TRBJ2-1; 11 bases line up with TRBD2. Germline lookup yields CDR1 SGHVS and CDR2 FNYEAQ. V shed 6 bases, J shed 5 bases, and the junction held 3 bases outside the gene matches. This CDR3 has 14 residues. CDR3 nucleotide sequence: TGTGCCAGCAGTGGGACTAGCGGAGACAATGAGCAGTTCTTC. Its translation is CASSGTSGDNEQFF. Together with reference TRBV7-6 and TRBJ2-1, the CDR3 gives the full variable domain: GAGVSQSPRYKVTKRGQDVALRCDPISGHVSLYWYRQALGQGPEFLTYFNYEAQQDKSGLPNDRFSAERPEGSISTLTIQRTEQRDSAMYRCASSGTSGDNEQFFGPGTRLTVL.

V and J are TRBV4-3 and TRBJ1-2, with 7 bases matching TRBD1. V was pared by 1 base and J by 6 bases, with 5 bases of the junction left unmatched. Germline CDR1 reads LGHNA; CDR2 reads YSLEER. The CDR3 is 14 amino acids. The CDR3 DNA reads TGCGCCAGCAGCCAAGTTGGGGACAGCCATGGCTACACCTTC. Its protein product is CASSQVGDSHGYTF.

The CDR3 region has the DNA TGTGCCAGCAGCCGAGGACGGATGAATAATTCACCCCTCCACTTT. The encoded protein is CASSRGRMNNSPLHF. The chain is built from TRBV7-2 and TRBJ1-6, with D hard to call. The CDR3 loop spans 15 amino acids. V lost 5 bases and J lost 5, with 13 bases in between. CDR1 is SGHTA and CDR2 is FQGNSA in the germline V gene.

This chain uses TRBV15 with TRBJ2-5; 7 nucleotides align to TRBD2. Looked up from germline, CDR1 is LNHNV and CDR2 is YYDKDF (reference sequence). The CDR3 loop spans 16 amino acids. The V segment lost 7 bases and the J segment 5 bases; nucleotides outside the gene matches: 16. The CDR3 reads CATKIGVMSGMETQYF. CDR3 coding DNA: TGTGCCACCAAGATCGGTGTCATGAGCGGGATGGAGACCCAGTACTTC.

This clonotype has a handful of counts. The rearrangement joins TRBV15 to TRBJ2-5; 10 nucleotides align to TRBD2. The CDR3 spans 16 residues. Germline values: CDR1 LNHNV, CDR2 YYDKDF (reference sequence). V lost 1 base and J lost 4; bases outside the gene matches: 6. The CDR3 spells CATSRVIAGGIETQYF. The CDR3 coding sequence is TGTGCCACCAGCAGAGTTATAGCGGGAGGAATAGAGACCCAGTACTTC.

V gene TRBV7-3 combines with J gene TRBJ1-1, with D perhaps matching TRBD1 (5 bases). CDR3 length: 14 amino acids. Deletions cut 3 bases from V and 4 bases from J, with 12 bases between. Germline CDR1 SGHTA, CDR2 FQGTGA. CDR3 nucleotides: TGTGCCAGCAGCTTCCGGGGGTACGGCACTGAAGCTTTCTTT. Translating it yields CASSFRGYGTEAFF.

Written as DNA, the CDR3 is TGTGCCAGCAGCCCCGGGACAGGGGAAAGGGTCTACGAGCAGTACTTC. Amino acids: CASSPGTGERVYEQYF. The J gene is TRBJ2-7, the V gene TRBV7-9; 10 bases line up with TRBD1. The CDR3 runs 16 residues. CDR1 and CDR2 (germline): SEHNR, FQNEAQ (reference sequence). J lost 3 bases, V lost 5 bases, and 10 bases had no gene match.

The V gene is TRBV19, the J gene TRBJ2-5; 9 nucleotides match TRBD2. Germline CDR1 is LNHDA and CDR2 is SQIVND (reference sequence). V trimming: 6 bases; J trimming: 1 base; junction bases outside the gene matches: 3. The CDR3 has 14 residues. The CDR3 spells CASRGSGGQETQYF. The CDR3 DNA is TGTGCCAGTAGAGGTAGCGGGGGCCAAGAGACCCAGTACTTC.

The chain combines TRBV11-1 with TRBJ1-1; D is possibly TRBD1 (5 bases). Germline V CDR1 and CDR2: SGHAT, FQDESV (reference sequence). The ends were cut back, 5 bases at V and 0 bases at J, with 16 bases in the middle. This CDR3 is 16 amino acids long. The CDR3 DNA reads as TGTGCCAGCAGCGAAGGGAGGGGCGCGGTGAACACTGAAGCTTTCTTT. Encoded protein: CASSEGRGAVNTEAFF.

Many counts were recorded for this clonotype. J is TRBJ2-7 and V is TRBV2, with 8 bases aligning to TRBD1. This CDR3 spans 12 amino acids. Looked up from germline, CDR1 is SNHLY and CDR2 is FYNNEI. V trimming: 11 bases; J trimming: 2 bases; junction bases outside the gene matches: 5. The CDR3 DNA reads as TGTGCCGGGGGACAGGCCGCCTACGAGCAGTACTTC. Translated: CAGGQAAYEQYF.

This clonotype has a handful of counts. The J gene is TRBJ1-1, the V gene TRBV28, with 7 bases aligning to TRBD1. The CDR3 extends over 13 amino acids. The junction had 9 bases not matched to a gene; V was cut back by 10 bases and J by 4 bases. CDR1 MDHEN and CDR2 SYDVKM come from the germline V gene. CDR3 in DNA: TGTGCCACGACCTGGACAGGCTCCACTGAAGCTTTCTTT. Protein: CATTWTGSTEAFF.